Each of the 5 T cell receptor beta chains below was sequenced from the same sample in a study of beta chain features in type 1 diabetes. Investigators reverse transcribed all isolated RNA, so they sequenced expressed TCRB transcripts. Some clones are missing from TCRdb's copy, which holds only in-frame ones; the method was immunoSEQ multiplex PCR. This table holds some 150,000 clones, 8.5% to 10% found once. The study's findings and limits: All four CD4+ subsets of Type 1 diabetes patients contained TCRB CDR3s that were moderately but significantly shorter.

No cognate antigen is known for these TCRs. Sequenced sample: central memory CD4+ T cells from blood. All receptors come from a woman aged 25 to 39 with type 1 diabetes.

This clone was seen more than once but under ten times. The CDR3 region has the DNA TGTGCCAGCAGCTTAAGGAGTTCTAGCACAGATACGCAGTATTTT. Translation gives CASSLRSSSTDTQYF. The V and J genes are TRBV13 and TRBJ2-3, with no clear D. Germline V gives CDR1 PRHDT, CDR2 FYEKMQ (reference sequence). Trimming cost V 2 bases and J 0 bases, with 9 bases left between them. There are 15 residues in the CDR3.

This clone was counted a few times. The J gene is TRBJ2-2, the V gene TRBV5-1; possible D gene TRBD2, 5 bases. Germline CDR1 and CDR2: SGHRS and YFSETQ. The CDR3 covers 14 residues. Trimming shortened V by 6 bases and J by 0 bases, and 9 bases separated the two germline ends. In DNA, the CDR3 is TGCGCCAGCATCGGGGTGGCGAACACCGGGGAGCTGTTTTTT. This translates into CASIGVANTGELFF.

This clone was observed a few times. V gene TRBV7-2 combines with J gene TRBJ1-2, with TRBD1 matching 7 bases. Per the germline V gene, CDR1 is SGHTA and CDR2 is FQGNSA. J lost 6 bases, V lost 3 bases, and 7 bases had no gene match. The CDR3 has 14 residues. The CDR3 DNA reads TGTGCCAGCAGCTTTCCCGACAGGGCCAATGGCTACACCTTC. The encoded protein is CASSFPDRANGYTF. The variable domain in full, completed from reference TRBV7-2 and TRBJ1-2, reads GAGVSQSPSNKVTEKGKDVELRCDPISGHTALYWYRQSLGQGLEFLIYFQGNSAPDKSGLPSDRFSAERTGGSVSTLTIQRTQQEDSAVYLCASSFPDRANGYTFGSGTRLTVV.

V gene TRBV11-2 combines with J gene TRBJ2-3, with TRBD2 identical over 11 bases. The J segment lost 4 bases and the V segment lost 1 base, leaving 4 bases of the junction unmatched. The CDR3 has 16 amino acids. The germline V gene has CDR1 SGHAT and CDR2 FQNNGV. CDR3 region: CASSLASGRWADTQYF. The CDR3 coding sequence is TGTGCCAGCAGCTTAGCTAGCGGGAGGTGGGCAGATACGCAGTATTTT.

Only a few counts were recorded for this clone. This chain uses TRBV30 with TRBJ1-1; 12 bases fit TRBD1. The CDR3 totals 14 residues. The germline V gene has CDR1 GTSNPN and CDR2 SVGIG (reference sequence). V shed 4 bases and J 8 bases; nucleotides not matched to a gene: 8. The CDR3 nucleotides are TGTGCCTGGAAACCGGGACAGGGGGCTGGGGAAGCTTTCTTT. Translating gives CAWKPGQGAGEAFF. Looking up the rest from reference TRBV30 and TRBJ1-1 gives the full variable domain: SQTIHQWPATLVQPVGSPLSLECTVEGTSNPNLYWYRQAAGRGLQLLFYSVGIGQISSEVPQNLSASRPQDRQFILSSKKLLLSDSGFYLCAWKPGQGAGEAFFGQGTRLTVV.